This T cell receptor (beta chain) was profiled in a study of cytomegalovirus exposure and HLA in healthy donors. The CDR3 is made up of 13 amino acids. The V gene lost 3 bases and the J gene lost 4 bases, with 10 bases spanning the gap. The V gene's germline CDR1 is MGHRA and CDR2 YSYEKL. Both 60 Vbeta primers and 13 Jbeta primers went into the PCR. Generated by immunoSEQ multiplex PCR, the TCRdb table keeps only in-frame clones and is missing some. Altogether roughly 140,000 clones are present, roughly three quarters being singletons, with the ten largest covering 1.5% to 2%. This chain uses TRBV4-1 with TRBJ2-7; D is uncertain. The TCR was taken from a woman under 40 in good health and CMV-seronegative. Sequences were obtained from PBMCs. The CDR3 DNA follows: TGCGCCAGCAGCCATCGAGTGTTTTACGAGCAGTACTTC. The encoded protein is CASSHRVFYEQYF.